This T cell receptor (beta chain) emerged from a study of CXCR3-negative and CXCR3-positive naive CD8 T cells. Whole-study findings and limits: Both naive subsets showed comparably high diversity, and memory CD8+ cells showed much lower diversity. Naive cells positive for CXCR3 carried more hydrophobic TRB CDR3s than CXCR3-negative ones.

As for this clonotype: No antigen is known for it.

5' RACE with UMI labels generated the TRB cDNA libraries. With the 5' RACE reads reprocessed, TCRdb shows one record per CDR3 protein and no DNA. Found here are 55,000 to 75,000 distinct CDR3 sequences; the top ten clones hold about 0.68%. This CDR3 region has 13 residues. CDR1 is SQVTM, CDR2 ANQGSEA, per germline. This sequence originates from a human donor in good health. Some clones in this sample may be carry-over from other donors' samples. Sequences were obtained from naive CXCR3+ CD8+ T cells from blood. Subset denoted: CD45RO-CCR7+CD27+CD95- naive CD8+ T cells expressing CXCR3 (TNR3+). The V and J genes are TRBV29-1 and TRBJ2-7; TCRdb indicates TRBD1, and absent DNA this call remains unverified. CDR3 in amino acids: CSAGGDGTYELYF.